Sequencing of this T cell receptor beta chain was carried out in a study of blood T cell repertoires in COVID-19. Turning to the study itself: COVID-19 samples collected from the United States, Italy and Spain covered acute and convalescent phases. Sources were T cells, B-cell-depleted T cells, or PBMCs; the material itself was cDNA or gDNA.

V dropped 5 bases and J dropped 0 bases, with 10 bases sitting between them. This CDR3 is 14 amino acids long. Per the germline V gene, CDR1 is MDHEN and CDR2 is SYDVKM. Original analysis: Nucleated cell counts were estimated from reference gene primer amplification. Repertoires were generated with immunoSEQ multiplex PCR, while TCRdb's copy carries only in-frame clones and drops some. From that table come the V and J calls and clone size; the DNA was used to work out D and trimming. The sample has tens of thousands of clones; 85% to 90% are singletons. The chain employs TRBV28 and TRBJ1-1, with a tentative D call TRBD1 (6 bases). The sample comprised peripheral blood. This clonotype was sampled from a man between 60 and 75 years old with active COVID-19. The CDR3 bases are TGTGCCAGCAGTCAAGGGGGTTTGAACACTGAAGCTTTCTTT. Translation: CASSQGGLNTEAFF.